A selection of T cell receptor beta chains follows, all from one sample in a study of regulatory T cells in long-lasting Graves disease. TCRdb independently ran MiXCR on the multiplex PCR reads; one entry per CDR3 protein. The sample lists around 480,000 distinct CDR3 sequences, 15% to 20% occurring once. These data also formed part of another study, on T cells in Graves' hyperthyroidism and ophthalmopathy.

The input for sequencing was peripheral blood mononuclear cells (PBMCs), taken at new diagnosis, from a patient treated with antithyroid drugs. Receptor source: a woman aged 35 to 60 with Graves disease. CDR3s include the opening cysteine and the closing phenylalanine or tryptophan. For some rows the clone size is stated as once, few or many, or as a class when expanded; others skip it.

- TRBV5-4 CASSQTGGGWTEAFF
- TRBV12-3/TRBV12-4 CASSLSGQGVATGELFF
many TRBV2 CASSATANTEAFF
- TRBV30 CAWSVLGGSYNEQFF
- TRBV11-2 CASSSGGDGNVLTF
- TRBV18 CASSPLVSPELSPGGYTF
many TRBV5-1 CASSLNRNYGYTF
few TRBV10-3 CAISGQGWTEAFF
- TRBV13 CASSLARGTNYGYTF
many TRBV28 CASSSSTQTDTQYF
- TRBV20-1 CSTGGAGTDTQYF